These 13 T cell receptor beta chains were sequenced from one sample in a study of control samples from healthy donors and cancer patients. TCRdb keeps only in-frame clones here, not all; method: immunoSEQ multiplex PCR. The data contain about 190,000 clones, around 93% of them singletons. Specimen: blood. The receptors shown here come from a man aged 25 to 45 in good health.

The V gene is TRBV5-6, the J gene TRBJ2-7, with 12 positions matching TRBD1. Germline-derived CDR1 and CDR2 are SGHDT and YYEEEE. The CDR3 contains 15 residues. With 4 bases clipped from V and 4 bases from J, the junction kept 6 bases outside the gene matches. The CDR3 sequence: CASSLPGQGAYEQYF. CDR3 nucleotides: TGTGCCAGCAGCCTTCCGGGACAGGGGGCTTACGAGCAGTACTTC.

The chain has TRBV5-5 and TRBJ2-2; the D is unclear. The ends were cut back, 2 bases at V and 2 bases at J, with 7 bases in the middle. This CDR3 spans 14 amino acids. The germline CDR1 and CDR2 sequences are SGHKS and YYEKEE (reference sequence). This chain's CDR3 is CASSFAGNTGELFF. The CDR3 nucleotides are TGTGCCAGCAGCTTCGCAGGAAACACCGGGGAGCTGTTTTTT.

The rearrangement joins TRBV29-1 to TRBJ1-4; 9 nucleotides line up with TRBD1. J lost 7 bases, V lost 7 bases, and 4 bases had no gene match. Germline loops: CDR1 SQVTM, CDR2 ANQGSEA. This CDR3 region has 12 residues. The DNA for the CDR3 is TGCAGCGCAGGGACAGGGCGTGAAAAACTGTTTTTT. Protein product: CSAGTGREKLFF. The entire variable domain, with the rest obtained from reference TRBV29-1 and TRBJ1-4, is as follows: SAVISQKPSRDICQRGTSLTIQCQVDSQVTMMFWYRQQPGQSLTLIATANQGSEATYESGFVIDKFPISRPNLTFSTLTVSNMSPEDSSIYLCSAGTGREKLFFGSGTQLSVL.

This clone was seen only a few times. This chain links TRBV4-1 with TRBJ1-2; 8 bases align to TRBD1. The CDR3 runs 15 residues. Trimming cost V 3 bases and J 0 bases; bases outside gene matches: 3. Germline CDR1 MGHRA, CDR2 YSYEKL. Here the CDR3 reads CASSHLTGANYGYTF. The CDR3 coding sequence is TGCGCCAGCAGCCACTTGACAGGGGCTAACTATGGCTACACCTTC.

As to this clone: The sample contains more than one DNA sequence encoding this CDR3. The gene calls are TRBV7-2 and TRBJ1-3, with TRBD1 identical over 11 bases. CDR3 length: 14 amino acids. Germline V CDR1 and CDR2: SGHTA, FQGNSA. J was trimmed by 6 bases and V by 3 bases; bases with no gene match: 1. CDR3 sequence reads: CASSLGQGVNTIYF. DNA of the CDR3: TGTGCCAGCAGCTTGGGACAGGGGGTAAACACCATATATTTT. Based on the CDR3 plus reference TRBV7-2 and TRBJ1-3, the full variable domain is GAGVSQSPSNKVTEKGKDVELRCDPISGHTALYWYRQSLGQGLEFLIYFQGNSAPDKSGLPSDRFSAERTGGSVSTLTIQRTQQEDSAVYLCASSLGQGVNTIYFGEGSWLTVV.

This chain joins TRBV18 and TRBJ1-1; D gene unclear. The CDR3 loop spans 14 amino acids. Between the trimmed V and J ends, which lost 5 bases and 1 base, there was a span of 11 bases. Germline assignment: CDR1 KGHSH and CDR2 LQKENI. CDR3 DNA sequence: TGTGCCAGCTCATCAGTAAACGGGAACACTGAAGCTTTCTTT. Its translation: CASSSVNGNTEAFF. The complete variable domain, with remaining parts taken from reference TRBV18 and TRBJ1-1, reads NAGVMQNPRHLVRRRGQEARLRCSPMKGHSHVYWYRQLPEEGLKFMVYLQKENIIDESGMPKERFSAEFPKEGPSILRIQQVVRGDSAAYFCASSSVNGNTEAFFGQGTRLTVV.

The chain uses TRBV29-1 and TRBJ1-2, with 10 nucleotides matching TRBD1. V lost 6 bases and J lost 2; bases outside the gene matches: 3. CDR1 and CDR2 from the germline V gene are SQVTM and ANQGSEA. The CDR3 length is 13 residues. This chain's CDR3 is CSVGTGANYGYTF. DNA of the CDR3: TGCAGCGTAGGGACAGGGGCGAACTATGGCTACACCTTC. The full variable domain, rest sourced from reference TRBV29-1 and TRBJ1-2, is SAVISQKPSRDICQRGTSLTIQCQVDSQVTMMFWYRQQPGQSLTLIATANQGSEATYESGFVIDKFPISRPNLTFSTLTVSNMSPEDSSIYLCSVGTGANYGYTFGSGTRLTVV.

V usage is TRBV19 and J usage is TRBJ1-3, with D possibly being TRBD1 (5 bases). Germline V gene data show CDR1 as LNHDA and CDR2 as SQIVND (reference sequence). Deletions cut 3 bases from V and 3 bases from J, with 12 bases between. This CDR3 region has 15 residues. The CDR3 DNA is TGTGCCAGTAGTATGGGGGGGACCGGTGGAAACACCATATATTTT. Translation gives CASSMGGTGGNTIYF.

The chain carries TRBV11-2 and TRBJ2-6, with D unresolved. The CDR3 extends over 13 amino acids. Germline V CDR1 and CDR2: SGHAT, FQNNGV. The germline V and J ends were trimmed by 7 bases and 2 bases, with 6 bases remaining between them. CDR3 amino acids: CASNPAGANVLTF. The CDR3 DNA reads TGTGCCAGCAATCCGGCTGGGGCCAACGTCCTGACTTTC. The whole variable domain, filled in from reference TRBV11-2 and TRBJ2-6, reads EAGVAQSPRYKIIEKRQSVAFWCNPISGHATLYWYQQILGQGPKLLIQFQNNGVVDDSQLPKDRFSAERLKGVDSTLKIQPAKLEDSAVYLCASNPAGANVLTFGAGSRLTVL.

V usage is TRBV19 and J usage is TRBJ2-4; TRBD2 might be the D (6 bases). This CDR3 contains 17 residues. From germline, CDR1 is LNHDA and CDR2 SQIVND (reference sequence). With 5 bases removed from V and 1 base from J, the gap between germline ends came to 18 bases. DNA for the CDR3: TGTGCCAGTAGTCCCGAGGGAGGTGGGAGGGCCAAAAACATTCAGTACTTC. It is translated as CASSPEGGGRAKNIQYF.

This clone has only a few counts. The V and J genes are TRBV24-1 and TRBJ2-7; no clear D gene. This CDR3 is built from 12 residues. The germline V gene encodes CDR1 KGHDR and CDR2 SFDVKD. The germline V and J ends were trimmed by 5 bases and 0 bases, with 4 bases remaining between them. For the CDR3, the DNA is TGTGCCACCAGTGGGGTCTCCTACGAGCAGTACTTC. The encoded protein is CATSGVSYEQYF.

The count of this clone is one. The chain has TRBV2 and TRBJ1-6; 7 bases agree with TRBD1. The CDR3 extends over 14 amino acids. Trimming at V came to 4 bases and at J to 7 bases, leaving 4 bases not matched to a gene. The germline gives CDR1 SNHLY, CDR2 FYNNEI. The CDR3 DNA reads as TGTGCCAGCAGTGGGGACAGCAAGAATTCACCCCTCCACTTT. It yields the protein CASSGDSKNSPLHF.

CDR3 sequence (DNA): TGTGCCATCAGTGAGGCGGCAGCACGTAGCACAGATACGCAGTATTTT. Protein sequence: CAISEAAARSTDTQYF. V and J are TRBV10-3 and TRBJ2-3; D remains ambiguous. The CDR3 is 16 residues long. Germline V gene sequence: CDR1 ENHRY, CDR2 SYGVKD. V was shortened by 2 bases and J by 0 bases, with 12 bases between the two germline ends.